This T cell receptor beta chain stems from a study of cytomegalovirus exposure and HLA in healthy donors listed by TCRdb under 2017. Notes on the research overall: According to a later analysis, the roughly 120 validation repertoires were produced on the same platform as the approximately 690 repertoires of the first cohort. The aim of the study was to test whether cataloging public T cell receptors could identify signatures of past pathogen exposure. The study combined high-throughput TCR immunosequencing, statistical association of individual TCRs with disease status, and machine learning to predict cytomegalovirus infection status. A separate validation cohort of roughly 110 different subjects was used in addition to the approximately 610-subject first cohort. Broader findings and caveats from the paper: Most TCR sequences were seen in very few donors, while some public TCRs were found in many individuals. A later analysis found that TCRs clustered in the first cohort also tended to co-occur in the approximately 120 validation repertoires, with approximately 94% of cluster scores above 0. It was suggested by the authors that the approach could potentially be generalized to other disease states and immunological phenotypes. A total of 164 TCR beta chains were listed by the study as associated with cytomegalovirus. The validation cohort had no HLA typing available for a later analysis, so co-occurrence within that cohort was assessed over all 110 or so repertoires. Three of the identified cytomegalovirus-associated TCR beta chains were confirmed in vitro to be specific for cytomegalovirus antigens. The classifier was reported to diagnose cytomegalovirus status with high specificity and sensitivity in both the original and validation cohorts.

The trim is 1 base for V and 0 bases for J, with a gap of 12 bases between the germline ends. The CDR1 and CDR2 encoded by the germline V gene are SGHRS and YFSETQ. From the cysteine up to the phenylalanine, the CDR3 has a length of 16 residues. Left in the record is the CDR3 DNA by itself, 48 bases read in frame from the first base. Comments on this clone: It lacks a known antigen. No much larger clone is present one base from it, and per-base qualities are unavailable.

The donors were included in the validation cohort of 120 subjects, a group kept apart from the roughly 700-subject first cohort. To prepare the library, the immunoSEQ multiplex PCR assay was applied. Regarding the original processing steps: A statistical classification framework was built to diagnose cytomegalovirus status from the catalog of TCR beta chain sequences. In TCRdb, the immuneACCESS table is reduced to in-frame sequences with V and J assigned. These tables do not hold every clone; where another copy was compared, an unresolved V gene accounts for under half, and the others remain unexplained. V and J calls and clone size follow that table, whereas D and trimming were derived from the DNA. The sample table lists 50,000 to 65,000 clones, nearly 90% of them with a count of one. Jointly, the top ten make up around 15% of the sample.

The source is a woman aged 18-29 years in good health and CMV-seronegative. Material for sequencing was PBMCs. This chain joins TRBV5-1 to TRBJ2-3; TRBD1 is perhaps the D gene, given 6 matching bases. In nucleotides, the sequence is TGCGCCAGCAGCTTGATTGAGACAGGAAGCACAGATACGCAGTATTTT. This gives the protein CASSLIETGSTDTQYF.